This T cell receptor (beta chain) was found in a study of T cell responses to AZD1222 COVID-19 vaccine. Study results and limitations: Receipt of two AZD1222 doses was followed by a rise in Spike-specific TCR breadth and depth. There were mostly white British donors and more females than males, and clonal diversity was possibly underestimated.

CDR3 length: 12 residues. Germline-derived CDR1 and CDR2 are MGHDK and SYGVNS. V was pared by 6 bases and J by 3 bases, with 8 bases between. This clone was picked up one time. The antigen remains undetermined. The repertoire was sequenced with immunoSEQ multiplex PCR; TCRdb's copy has only in-frame clones and lacks some. The sample shows approximately 100,000 clones, more than 75% of them seen only once. The chain carries TRBV25-1 and TRBJ1-2; D is perhaps TRBD1 (5 bases). The material sequenced was peripheral blood, taken on day 0 of AZD1222 vaccination. This TCR was sampled from an adult in good health. The CDR3 here is CASSDSYYGYTF. For the CDR3, the DNA is TGTGCCAGCAGCGACAGTTACTATGGCTACACCTTC.